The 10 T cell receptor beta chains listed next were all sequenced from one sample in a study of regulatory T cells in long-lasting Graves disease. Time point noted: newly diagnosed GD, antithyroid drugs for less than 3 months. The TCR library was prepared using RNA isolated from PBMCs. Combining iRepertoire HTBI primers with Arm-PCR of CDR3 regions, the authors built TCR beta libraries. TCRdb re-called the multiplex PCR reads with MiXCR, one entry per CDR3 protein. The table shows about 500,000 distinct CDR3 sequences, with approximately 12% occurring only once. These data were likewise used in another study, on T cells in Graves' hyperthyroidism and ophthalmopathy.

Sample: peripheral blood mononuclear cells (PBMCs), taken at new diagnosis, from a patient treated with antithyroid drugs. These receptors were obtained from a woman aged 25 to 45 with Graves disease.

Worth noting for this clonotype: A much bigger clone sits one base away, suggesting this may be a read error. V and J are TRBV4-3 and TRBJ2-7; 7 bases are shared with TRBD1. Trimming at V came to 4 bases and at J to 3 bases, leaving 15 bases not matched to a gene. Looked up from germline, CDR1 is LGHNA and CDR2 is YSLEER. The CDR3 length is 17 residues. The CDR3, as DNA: TGCGCCAGCAGCCCTACAAACGCCAGGACAGGCAACTACGAGCAGTACTTC. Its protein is CASSPTNARTGNYEQYF.

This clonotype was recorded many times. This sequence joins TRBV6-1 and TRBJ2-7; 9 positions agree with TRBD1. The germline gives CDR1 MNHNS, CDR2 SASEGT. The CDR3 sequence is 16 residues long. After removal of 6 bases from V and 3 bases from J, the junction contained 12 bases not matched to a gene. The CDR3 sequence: CASSQTFPGQGYEQYF. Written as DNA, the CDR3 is TGTGCCAGCAGCCAGACATTTCCGGGACAGGGCTACGAGCAGTACTTC.

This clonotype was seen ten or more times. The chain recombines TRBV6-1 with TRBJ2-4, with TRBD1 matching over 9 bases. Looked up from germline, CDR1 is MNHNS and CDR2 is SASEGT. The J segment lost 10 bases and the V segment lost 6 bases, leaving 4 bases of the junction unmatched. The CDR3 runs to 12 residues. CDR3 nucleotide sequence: TGTGCCAGCAGCCCGACAGGGGGAATTCAGTACTTC. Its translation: CASSPTGGIQYF.

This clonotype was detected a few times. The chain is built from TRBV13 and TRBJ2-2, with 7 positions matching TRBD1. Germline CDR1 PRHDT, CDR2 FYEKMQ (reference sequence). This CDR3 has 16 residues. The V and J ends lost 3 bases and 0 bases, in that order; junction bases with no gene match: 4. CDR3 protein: CASSFTTGPNTGELFF. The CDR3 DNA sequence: TGTGCCAGCAGCTTCACGACAGGGCCGAACACCGGGGAGCTGTTTTTT.

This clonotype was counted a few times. The CDR3 reads CSANGALSDTQYF. As DNA, the CDR3 is TGCAGCGCCAATGGGGCCCTGTCAGATACGCAGTATTTT. J is TRBJ2-3 and V is TRBV29-1, with a possible D match to TRBD1 (5 bases). CDR3 size: 13 residues. Trimming took 7 bases from V and 4 from J, leaving 15 bases between them. The germline CDR1 and CDR2 sequences are SQVTM and ANQGSEA.

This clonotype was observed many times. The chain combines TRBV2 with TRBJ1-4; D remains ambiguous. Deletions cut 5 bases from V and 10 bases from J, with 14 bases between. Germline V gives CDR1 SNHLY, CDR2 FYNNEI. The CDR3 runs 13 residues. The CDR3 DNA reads TGTGCCAGCAGTTGGGTCTTTGGAGGAAAACTGTTTTTT. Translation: CASSWVFGGKLFF.

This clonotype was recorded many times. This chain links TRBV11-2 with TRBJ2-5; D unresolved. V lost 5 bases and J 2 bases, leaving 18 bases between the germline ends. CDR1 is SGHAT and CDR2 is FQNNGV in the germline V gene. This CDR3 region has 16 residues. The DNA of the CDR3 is TGTGCCAGCAGCCCATCCGGGCACGGGTTTCAAGAGACCCAGTACTTC. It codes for CASSPSGHGFQETQYF.

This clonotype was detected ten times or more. Here the CDR3 DNA reads TGCAGTGCTAGTGAGCTAGCGGGGGGAGAGACCCAGTACTTC. Translating gives CSASELAGGETQYF. The chain carries TRBV20-1 and TRBJ2-5, with TRBD2 matching over 11 bases. CDR1 and CDR2 (germline): DFQATT, SNEGSKA (reference sequence). This CDR3 region has 14 residues. The V gene end was trimmed by 3 bases and the J gene end by 4 bases; junction bases not matched to a gene: 4.

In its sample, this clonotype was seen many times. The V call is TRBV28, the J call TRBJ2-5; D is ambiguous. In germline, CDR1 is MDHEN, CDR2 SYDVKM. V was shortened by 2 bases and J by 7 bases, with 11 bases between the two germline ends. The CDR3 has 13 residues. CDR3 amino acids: CASSLVSKGTQYF. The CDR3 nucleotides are TGTGCCAGCAGTTTAGTTTCAAAAGGGACCCAGTACTTC.

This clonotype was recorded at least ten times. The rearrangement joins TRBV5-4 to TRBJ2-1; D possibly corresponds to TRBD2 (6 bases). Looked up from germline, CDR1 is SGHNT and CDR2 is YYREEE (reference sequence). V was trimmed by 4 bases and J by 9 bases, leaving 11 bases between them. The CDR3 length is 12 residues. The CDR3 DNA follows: TGTGCCAGCAGCCAGGACTATGCTGAGCAGTTCTTC. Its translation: CASSQDYAEQFF.